These T cell receptor beta chains were read from a single sample in a study of human T cells and chemical hapten exposure. A single record per CDR3 protein comes from TCRdb applying MiXCR to the RACE reads. The sample has 190,000 or so distinct CDR3 sequences, about 22% seen once; the top ten hold approximately 2.5%. The sample here was whole blood, taken in connection with sensitization to the hapten diphenylcyclopropenone (DPC). These receptors all come from a woman in her forties with alopecia areata. Some clones in this sample may be carry-over from other donors' samples. The CDR3 runs from the conserved cysteine through the conserved F or W. The order of the fields is V gene, J gene, clone size, D gene, CDR3 DNA, CDR3 protein. A D gene is named only where the DNA matches it firmly. Clone size, where shown, is once, few, many, or a class for clones that have expanded.

v_call: TRBV7-2
j_call: TRBJ2-1
clone_size: few
d_call: TRBD1
cdr3_nt: TGTGCCAGCAGCTTAGTGAGGACAGGGTCGAATGAGCAGTTCTTC
cdr3_aa: CASSLVRTGSNEQFF

v_call: TRBV5-1
j_call: TRBJ1-4
clone_size: .
d_call: .
cdr3_nt: TGCGCCAGCAGTTCACGGGCAACTAATGAAAAACTGTTTTTT
cdr3_aa: CASSSRATNEKLFF

v_call: TRBV20-1
j_call: TRBJ1-2
clone_size: few
d_call: .
cdr3_nt: TGCAGTGCTATTTCAGTCTCTGGAGGCTACACCTTC
cdr3_aa: CSAISVSGGYTF

v_call: TRBV28
j_call: TRBJ2-7
clone_size: few
d_call: .
cdr3_nt: TGTGCCAGCAGCCCCCCAGGGGGAGGTTTAGAGCAGTACTTC
cdr3_aa: CASSPPGGGLEQYF

v_call: TRBV2
j_call: TRBJ1-6
clone_size: few
d_call: TRBD1
cdr3_nt: TGTGCCAGCAGTGAAATTGGAGCAGGGGGGAGCTCCTATAATTCACCCCTCCACTTT
cdr3_aa: CASSEIGAGGSSYNSPLHF

v_call: TRBV20-1
j_call: TRBJ2-7
clone_size: few
d_call: TRBD2
cdr3_nt: TGCAGTGCTAGTGTTTCTAGCGGAGCCTACGAGCAGTACTTC
cdr3_aa: CSASVSSGAYEQYF

v_call: TRBV12-3/TRBV12-4
j_call: TRBJ1-5
clone_size: few
d_call: TRBD1
cdr3_nt: TGTGCCAGCAGTTTGGGACAGGGACGTCAGCCCCAGCATTTT
cdr3_aa: CASSLGQGRQPQHF

v_call: TRBV5-1
j_call: TRBJ2-6
clone_size: .
d_call: .
cdr3_nt: TGCGCCAGCAGCTTGGGACGGGGAACGACGGGGGCCAACGTCCTGACTTTC
cdr3_aa: CASSLGRGTTGANVLTF

v_call: TRBV28
j_call: TRBJ2-1
clone_size: .
d_call: .
cdr3_nt: TGTGCCAGCACCCCTGGCTCGGCAGGGCTCCTCAATGAGCAGTTCTTC
cdr3_aa: CASTPGSAGLLNEQFF

v_call: TRBV9
j_call: TRBJ2-4
clone_size: .
d_call: .
cdr3_nt: TGTGCCAGCAGCGTAGATGCGGACAGAAGCATTCAGTACTTC
cdr3_aa: CASSVDADRSIQYF